These T cell receptor beta chains were read from a single sample in a study of blood T cell repertoires in COVID-19. Some clones are missing from TCRdb's copy, which holds only in-frame ones; the method was immunoSEQ multiplex PCR. This repertoire shows around 480,000 clones, approximately 90% found once; its top ten account for 10% to 15%. Source material: peripheral blood. Receptors originate from a woman in her fifties or sixties with COVID-19, enrolled during active disease. Both conserved end residues are part of each CDR3. Each record gives: CDR3 DNA, CDR3 protein, D gene, V gene, clone size, J gene. A D gene is named only where the DNA matches it firmly. Clone size is stated in some rows and not others, as once, few, many or a class when expanded.

TGTGCCAGCGCCAGGGGGGCGGGAACCGGGGAGCTGTTTTTT CASARGAGTGELFF - TRBV19 - TRBJ2-2
TGTGCCAGTAGTATAGATAATACAGGGAATAGCGCTGAAGCTTTCTTT CASSIDNTGNSAEAFF - TRBV19 - TRBJ1-1
TGTGCCAGCAGCTTCCCTAGCGGGGGAATCTATGAGCAGTTCTTC CASSFPSGGIYEQFF TRBD2 TRBV7-2 - TRBJ2-1
TGTGCCAGCAGTTTTACAGGGGGGGCTTTCTTT CASSFTGGAFF TRBD1 TRBV28 once TRBJ1-1
TGTGCCTGGAGTGGCGGGGGAGCCTACGAGCAGTACTTC CAWSGGGAYEQYF TRBD2 TRBV30 - TRBJ2-7
TGCGCCAGCAGTTCGTCCGGGACAGGGGGTACCTCTGACTATGGCTACACCTTC CASSSSGTGGTSDYGYTF TRBD1 TRBV5-1 - TRBJ1-2
TGTGCCAGTAGTATGCAGCCAGGCTCTTCTGGAAACACCATATATTTT CASSMQPGSSGNTIYF - TRBV19 - TRBJ1-3
TGTGCCAGCAGTGGAACATCGACAGATACGAGGGAAAAACTGTTTTTT CASSGTSTDTREKLFF - TRBV6-1 - TRBJ1-4
TGTGCCAGCAGATCTACAGGGGGGAATTCACCCCTCCACTTT CASRSTGGNSPLHF TRBD1 TRBV7-9 once TRBJ1-6
TGTGCCAGCAGCCAAGGTCAGAACACTGAAGCTTTCTTT CASSQGQNTEAFF - TRBV4-2 once TRBJ1-1
TGCGCCAGCAGCCAAGGACACAACACCGGGGAGCTGTTTTTT CASSQGHNTGELFF - TRBV4-1 - TRBJ2-2
TGTGCCAGCAGCGCAGATTACCAGACCCAGTACTTC CASSADYQTQYF - TRBV7-9 once TRBJ2-5
TGCGCCAGCAGTCGCGAGGGACAGGGTAAGGATGGCTACACCTTC CASSREGQGKDGYTF TRBD1 TRBV5-1 - TRBJ1-2
TGTGCCAGCAGTCCTCGACAGGTTATCGATCAGCCCCAGCATTTT CASSPRQVIDQPQHF - TRBV28 - TRBJ1-5
TGTGCCAGTGGGAGGGGCACGGGAGTGGGCTACACCTTC CASGRGTGVGYTF - TRBV19 once TRBJ1-2
TGTGCCAGCAGCCCCGACAGGGTGGAAGCTTTCTTT CASSPDRVEAFF TRBD1 TRBV6-5 - TRBJ1-1
TGTGCCAGCAGCGTAAGTAGCGGGGCGAGGGAGACCCAGTACTTC CASSVSSGARETQYF TRBD2 TRBV9 once TRBJ2-5
TGCGCCAGCATCCCCCGGGCCGGGGATTCGGGCAATGAGCAGTTCTTC CASIPRAGDSGNEQFF - TRBV5-1 - TRBJ2-1
TGTGCCAGTAGTCAGACAGTAAACACTGAAGCTTTCTTT CASSQTVNTEAFF - TRBV19 - TRBJ1-1
TGTGCCAGCGTCAGGGAGGGAGCGGGAGACTATGGCTACACCTTC CASVREGAGDYGYTF - TRBV6-5 - TRBJ1-2
TGTGCCAGTAGTCCCCAAGGACAGGGGCCTTCCTATGGCTACACCTTC CASSPQGQGPSYGYTF TRBD1 TRBV19 - TRBJ1-2
TGTGCCAGCAGCGCTGCGAGCTCCTACAATGAGCAGTTCTTC CASSAASSYNEQFF - TRBV9 once TRBJ2-1
TGTGCCAGCAGCCCTCGGGCGACAGGGGGCTCCTACGAGCAGTACTTC CASSPRATGGSYEQYF TRBD1 TRBV5-4 - TRBJ2-7
TGTGCCTGGAGTACCGACAGGGCCTCCTACGAGCAGTACTTC CAWSTDRASYEQYF TRBD1 TRBV30 - TRBJ2-7
TGTGCCATCAGTGAGTTCCCGGACAGCTCCTACGAGCAGTACTTC CAISEFPDSSYEQYF - TRBV10-3 once TRBJ2-7
TGCGCCAGCAGCCAAGTTGGAGGGGAAGGTGAAAAACTGTTTTTT CASSQVGGEGEKLFF - TRBV4-1 - TRBJ1-4
TGTGCCAGCTCACCAACAGGGGGTGGAGAAGCTTTCTTT CASSPTGGGEAFF TRBD1 TRBV18 - TRBJ1-1
TGTGCCAGCAGTCCGAAGGGGACAGCCCCAGGGCGTCAGCCCCAGCATTTT CASSPKGTAPGRQPQHF TRBD1 TRBV27 - TRBJ1-5
TGTGCCAGCAGTACCCTAGGCTATGAGGGCTACACCTTC CASSTLGYEGYTF - TRBV6-5 - TRBJ1-2
TGCGCCAGCAGCCAAGTCTTCCGGCTAGCGGGGGGGGTAGGAAATGAGCAGTTCTTC CASSQVFRLAGGVGNEQFF TRBD2 TRBV4-1 - TRBJ2-1
TGTGCCAGCAGCCCCGGTGTAGGAAACACCATATATTTT CASSPGVGNTIYF - TRBV9 - TRBJ1-3
TGCGCCAGCAGCTTGAGGTCGCGGCAGGGCGACAATTCACCCCTCCACTTT CASSLRSRQGDNSPLHF - TRBV5-1 - TRBJ1-6
TGTGCCAGCAGTGAGCGGGGGATTTCACCCCTCCACTTT CASSERGISPLHF - TRBV6-1 - TRBJ1-6
TGTGCCAGCAGCTGGGCCACAGATACGCAGTATTTT CASSWATDTQYF - TRBV5-6 - TRBJ2-3